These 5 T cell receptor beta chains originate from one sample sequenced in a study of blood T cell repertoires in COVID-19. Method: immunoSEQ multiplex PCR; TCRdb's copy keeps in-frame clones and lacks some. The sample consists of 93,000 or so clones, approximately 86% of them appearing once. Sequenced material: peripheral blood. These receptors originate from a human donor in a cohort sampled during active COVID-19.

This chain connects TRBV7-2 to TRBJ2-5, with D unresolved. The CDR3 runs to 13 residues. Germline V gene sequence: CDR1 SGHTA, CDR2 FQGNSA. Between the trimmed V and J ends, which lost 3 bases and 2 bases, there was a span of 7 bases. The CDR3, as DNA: TGTGCCAGCAGCTTCGCGAAGCAAGAGACCCAGTACTTC. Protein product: CASSFAKQETQYF.

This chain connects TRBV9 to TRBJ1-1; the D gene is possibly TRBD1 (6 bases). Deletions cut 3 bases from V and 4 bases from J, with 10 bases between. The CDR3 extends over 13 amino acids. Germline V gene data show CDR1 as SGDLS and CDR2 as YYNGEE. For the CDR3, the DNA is TGTGCCAGCAGCGAGGGGGGGGGCACTGAAGCTTTCTTT. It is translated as CASSEGGGTEAFF.

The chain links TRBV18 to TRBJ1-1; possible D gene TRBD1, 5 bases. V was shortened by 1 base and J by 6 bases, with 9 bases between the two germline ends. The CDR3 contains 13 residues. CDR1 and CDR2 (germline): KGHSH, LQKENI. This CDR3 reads CASSPQQGAEAFF. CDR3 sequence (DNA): TGTGCCAGCTCACCACAGCAAGGGGCTGAAGCTTTCTTT.

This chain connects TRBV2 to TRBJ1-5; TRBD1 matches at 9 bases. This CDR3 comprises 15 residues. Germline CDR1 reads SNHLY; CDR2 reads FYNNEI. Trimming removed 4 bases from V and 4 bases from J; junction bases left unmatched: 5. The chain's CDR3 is CASSGDRVRNQPQHF. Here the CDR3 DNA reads TGTGCCAGCAGTGGGGACAGGGTCCGGAATCAGCCCCAGCATTTT. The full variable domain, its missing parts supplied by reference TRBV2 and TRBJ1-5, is EPEVTQTPSHQVTQMGQEVILRCVPISNHLYFYWYRQILGQKVEFLVSFYNNEISEKSEIFDDQFSVERPDGSNFTLKIRSTKLEDSAMYFCASSGDRVRNQPQHFGDGTRLSIL.

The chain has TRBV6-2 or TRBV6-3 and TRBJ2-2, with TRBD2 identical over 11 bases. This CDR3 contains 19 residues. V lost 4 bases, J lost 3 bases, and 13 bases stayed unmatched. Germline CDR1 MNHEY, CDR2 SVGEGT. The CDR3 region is CASSFSLFTSGGYTGELFF. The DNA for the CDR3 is TGTGCCAGCAGTTTCTCGCTCTTTACTAGCGGGGGTTACACCGGGGAGCTGTTTTTT.